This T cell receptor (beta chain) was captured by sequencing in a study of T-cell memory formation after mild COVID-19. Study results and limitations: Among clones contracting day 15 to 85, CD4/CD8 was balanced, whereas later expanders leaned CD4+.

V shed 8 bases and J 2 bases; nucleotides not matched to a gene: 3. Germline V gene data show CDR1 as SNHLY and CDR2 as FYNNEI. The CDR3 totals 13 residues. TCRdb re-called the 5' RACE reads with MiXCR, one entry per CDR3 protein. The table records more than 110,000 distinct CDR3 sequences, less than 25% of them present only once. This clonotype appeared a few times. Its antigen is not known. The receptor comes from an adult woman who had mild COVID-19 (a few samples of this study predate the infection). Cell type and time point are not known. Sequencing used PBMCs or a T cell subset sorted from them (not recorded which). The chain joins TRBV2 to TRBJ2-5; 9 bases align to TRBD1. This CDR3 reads CASDGTGQETQYF. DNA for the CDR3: TGTGCCAGCGACGGGACAGGGCAAGAGACCCAGTACTTC.